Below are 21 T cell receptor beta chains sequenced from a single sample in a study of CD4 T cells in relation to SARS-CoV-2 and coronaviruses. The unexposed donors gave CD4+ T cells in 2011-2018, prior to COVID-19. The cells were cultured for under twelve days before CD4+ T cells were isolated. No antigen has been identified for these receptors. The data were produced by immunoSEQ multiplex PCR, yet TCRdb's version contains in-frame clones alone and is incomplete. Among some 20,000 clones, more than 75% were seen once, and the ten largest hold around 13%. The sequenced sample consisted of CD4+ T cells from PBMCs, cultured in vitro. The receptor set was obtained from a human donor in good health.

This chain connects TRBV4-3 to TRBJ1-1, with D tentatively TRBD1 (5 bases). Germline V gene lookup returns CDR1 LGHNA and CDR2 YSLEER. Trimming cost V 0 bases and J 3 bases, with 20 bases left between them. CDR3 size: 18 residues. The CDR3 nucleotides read TGCGCCAGCAGCCAAGAGGTCGGGACTGCATTCAGGGACACTGAAGCTTTCTTT. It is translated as CASSQEVGTAFRDTEAFF.

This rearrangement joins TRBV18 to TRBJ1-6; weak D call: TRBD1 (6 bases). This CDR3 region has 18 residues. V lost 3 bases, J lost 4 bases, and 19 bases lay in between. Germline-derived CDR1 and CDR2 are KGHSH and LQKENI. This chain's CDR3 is CASSPPSGGGSYNSPLHF. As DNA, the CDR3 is TGTGCCAGCTCACCTCCATCGGGGGGCGGTTCGTATAATTCACCCCTCCACTTT. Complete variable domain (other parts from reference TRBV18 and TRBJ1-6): NAGVMQNPRHLVRRRGQEARLRCSPMKGHSHVYWYRQLPEEGLKFMVYLQKENIIDESGMPKERFSAEFPKEGPSILRIQQVVRGDSAAYFCASSPPSGGGSYNSPLHFGNGTRLTVT.

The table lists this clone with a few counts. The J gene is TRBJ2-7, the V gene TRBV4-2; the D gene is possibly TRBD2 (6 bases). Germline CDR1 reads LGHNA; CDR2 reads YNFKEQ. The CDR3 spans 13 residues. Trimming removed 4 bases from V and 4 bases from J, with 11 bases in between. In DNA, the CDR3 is TGTGCCAGCAGCCCCTCAGGAGGGTACGAGCAGTACTTC. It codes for CASSPSGGYEQYF.

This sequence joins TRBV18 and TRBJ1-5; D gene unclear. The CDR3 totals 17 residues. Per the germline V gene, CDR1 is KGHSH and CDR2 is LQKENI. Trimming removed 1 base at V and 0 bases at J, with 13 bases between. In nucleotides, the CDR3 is TGTGCCAGCTCACCACTAGGAACACCTCTTAGCAATCAGCCCCAGCATTTT. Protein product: CASSPLGTPLSNQPQHF.

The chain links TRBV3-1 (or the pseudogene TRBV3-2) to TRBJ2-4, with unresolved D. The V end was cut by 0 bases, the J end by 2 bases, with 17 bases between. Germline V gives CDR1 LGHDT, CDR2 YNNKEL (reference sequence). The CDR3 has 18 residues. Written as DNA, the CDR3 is TGTGCCAGCAGCCAAGAGTCGCCGGTGCGAGTGACCAAAAACATTCAGTACTTC. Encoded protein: CASSQESPVRVTKNIQYF.

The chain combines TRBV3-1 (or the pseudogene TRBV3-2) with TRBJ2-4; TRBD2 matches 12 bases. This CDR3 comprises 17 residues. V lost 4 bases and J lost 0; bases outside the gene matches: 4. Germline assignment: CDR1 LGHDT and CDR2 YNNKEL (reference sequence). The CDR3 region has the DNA TGTGCCAGCAGCCTCCTAGCGGGGGGGGGAGCCAAAAACATTCAGTACTTC. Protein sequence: CASSLLAGGGAKNIQYF.

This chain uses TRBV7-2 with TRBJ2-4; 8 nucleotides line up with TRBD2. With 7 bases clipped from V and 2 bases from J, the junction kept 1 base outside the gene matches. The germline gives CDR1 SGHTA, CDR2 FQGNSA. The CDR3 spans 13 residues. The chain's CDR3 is CASTGGSKNIQYF. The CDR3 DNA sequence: TGTGCCAGCACGGGGGGGTCCAAAAACATTCAGTACTTC.

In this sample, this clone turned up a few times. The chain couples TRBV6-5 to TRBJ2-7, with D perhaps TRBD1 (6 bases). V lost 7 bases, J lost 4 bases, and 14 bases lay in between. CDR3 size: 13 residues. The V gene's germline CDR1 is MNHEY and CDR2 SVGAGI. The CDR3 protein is CASTGARGYEQYF. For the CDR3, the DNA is TGTGCCAGCACTGGGGCGAGGGGGTACGAGCAGTACTTC.

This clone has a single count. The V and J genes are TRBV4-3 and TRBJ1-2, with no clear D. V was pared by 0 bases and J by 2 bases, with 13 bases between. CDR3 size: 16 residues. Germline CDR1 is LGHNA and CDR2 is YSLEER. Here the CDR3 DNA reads TGCGCCAGCAGCCAAGATGTTGGAGGGAGGAACTATGGCTACACCTTC. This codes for CASSQDVGGRNYGYTF.

CDR3 coding DNA: TGTGCCAGCAGCTTCCTGACTAGCGGGGGGGCAGGGGAGACCCAGTACTTC. Translating it yields CASSFLTSGGAGETQYF. The chain recombines TRBV11-2 with TRBJ2-5; TRBD2 aligns across 14 bases. This CDR3 region has 17 residues. The V gene's germline CDR1 is SGHAT and CDR2 FQNNGV. V lost 3 bases to trimming and J lost 5 bases; unmatched junction nucleotides: 8.

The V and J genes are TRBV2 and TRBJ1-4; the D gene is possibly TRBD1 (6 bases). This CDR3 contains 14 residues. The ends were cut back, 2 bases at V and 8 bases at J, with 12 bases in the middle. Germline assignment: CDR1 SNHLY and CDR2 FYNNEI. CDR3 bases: TGTGCCAGCAGTGAATTCAGGGGCGGGGAAAAACTGTTTTTT. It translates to CASSEFRGGEKLFF.

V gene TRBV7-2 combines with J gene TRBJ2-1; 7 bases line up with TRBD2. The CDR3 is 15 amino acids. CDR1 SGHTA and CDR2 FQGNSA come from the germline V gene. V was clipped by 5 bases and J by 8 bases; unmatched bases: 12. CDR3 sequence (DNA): TGTGCCAGCAGCCGCAGCGGGGTCCTAAGGGATGAGCAGTTCTTC. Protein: CASSRSGVLRDEQFF.

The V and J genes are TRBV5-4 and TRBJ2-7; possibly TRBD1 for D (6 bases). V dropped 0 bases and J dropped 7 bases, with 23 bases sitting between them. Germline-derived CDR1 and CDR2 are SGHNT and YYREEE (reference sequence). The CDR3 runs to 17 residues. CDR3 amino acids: CASSLAQIGQLLWEQYF. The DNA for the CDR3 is TGTGCCAGCAGCTTGGCCCAAATCGGACAGCTACTTTGGGAGCAGTACTTC.

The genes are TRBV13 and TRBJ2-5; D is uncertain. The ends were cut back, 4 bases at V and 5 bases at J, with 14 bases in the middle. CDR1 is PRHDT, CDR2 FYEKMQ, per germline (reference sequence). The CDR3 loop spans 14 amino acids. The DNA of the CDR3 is TGTGCCAGCAGCTCAAGAGGTAGGGCCGAGACCCAGTACTTC. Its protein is CASSSRGRAETQYF.

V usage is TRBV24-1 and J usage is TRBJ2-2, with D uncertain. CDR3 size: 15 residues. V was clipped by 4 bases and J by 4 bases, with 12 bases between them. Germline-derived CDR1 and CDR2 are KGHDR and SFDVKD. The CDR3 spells CATSDHLGSTGELFF. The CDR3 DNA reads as TGTGCCACCAGTGACCACCTGGGAAGCACCGGGGAGCTGTTTTTT.

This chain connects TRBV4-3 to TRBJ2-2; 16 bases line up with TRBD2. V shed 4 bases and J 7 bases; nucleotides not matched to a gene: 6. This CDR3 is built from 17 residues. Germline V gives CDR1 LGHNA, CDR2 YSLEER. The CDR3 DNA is TGCGCCAGCAGCCGCGGGACTAGCGGGGGGGCGGGCGGGGAGCTGTTTTTT. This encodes CASSRGTSGGAGGELFF.

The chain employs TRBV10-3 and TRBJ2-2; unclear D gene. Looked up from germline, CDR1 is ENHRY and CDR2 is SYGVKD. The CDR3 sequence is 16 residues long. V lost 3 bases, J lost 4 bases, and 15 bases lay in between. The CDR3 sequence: CAISDSRRSGTGELFF. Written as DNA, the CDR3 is TGTGCCATCAGTGACTCCCGACGGTCGGGCACCGGGGAGCTGTTTTTT.

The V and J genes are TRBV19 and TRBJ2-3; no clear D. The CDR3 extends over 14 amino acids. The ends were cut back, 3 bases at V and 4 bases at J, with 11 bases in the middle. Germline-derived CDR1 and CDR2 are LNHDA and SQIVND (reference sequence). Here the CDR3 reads CASSIGIHSDTQYF. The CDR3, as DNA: TGTGCCAGTAGTATTGGGATTCACTCAGATACGCAGTATTTT.

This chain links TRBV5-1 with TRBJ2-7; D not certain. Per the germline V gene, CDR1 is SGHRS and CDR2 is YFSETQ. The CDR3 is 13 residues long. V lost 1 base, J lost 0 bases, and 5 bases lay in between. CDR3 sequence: CASSLSSSYEQYF. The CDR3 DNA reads TGCGCCAGCAGCTTGTCCAGCTCCTACGAGCAGTACTTC.

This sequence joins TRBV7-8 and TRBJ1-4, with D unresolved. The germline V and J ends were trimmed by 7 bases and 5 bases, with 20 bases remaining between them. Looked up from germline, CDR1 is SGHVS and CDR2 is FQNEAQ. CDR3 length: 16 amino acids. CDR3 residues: CASTPGAAVLNEKLFF. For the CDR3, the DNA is TGTGCCAGCACCCCCGGCGCTGCAGTTTTAAATGAAAAACTGTTTTTT.

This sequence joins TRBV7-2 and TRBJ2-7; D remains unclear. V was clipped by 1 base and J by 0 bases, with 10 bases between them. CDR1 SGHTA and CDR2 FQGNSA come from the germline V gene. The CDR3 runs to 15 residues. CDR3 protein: CASSLDRTSSYEQYF. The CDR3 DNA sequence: TGTGCCAGCAGCTTAGACCGGACCAGCTCCTACGAGCAGTACTTC.